These 32 T cell receptor beta chains were all obtained from the same sample, sequenced in a study of blood T cell repertoires in COVID-19. Generated by immunoSEQ multiplex PCR, the TCRdb table keeps only in-frame clones and is missing some. The table includes more than 200,000 clones, 88% detected once. The sequenced material came from peripheral blood. These receptor sequences come from a human donor in a cohort sampled during active COVID-19.

This chain joins TRBV19 and TRBJ1-4; 7 nucleotides agree with TRBD1. V was pared by 5 bases and J by 8 bases, with 8 bases of the junction left unmatched. This CDR3 contains 14 residues. From germline, CDR1 is LNHDA and CDR2 SQIVND (reference sequence). CDR3 in DNA: TGTGCCAGTAGTCCCGACAGGGCAGACGAAAAACTGTTTTTT. It codes for CASSPDRADEKLFF.

The rearrangement joins TRBV18 to TRBJ1-1, with D unclear. The CDR3 runs 14 residues. Germline CDR1 and CDR2: KGHSH and LQKENI. Trimming took 2 bases from V and 3 from J, leaving 10 bases between them. The CDR3 DNA reads TGTGCCAGCTCACCATCCGGGAGGCACACTGAAGCTTTCTTT. Protein: CASSPSGRHTEAFF.

This chain uses TRBV2 with TRBJ2-7, with 11 positions matching TRBD1. The CDR3 loop spans 14 amino acids. Trimming cost V 6 bases and J 3 bases; bases outside gene matches: 4. CDR1 is SNHLY and CDR2 is FYNNEI in the germline V gene. The CDR3 region has the DNA TGTGCCAGCAGGGCCGGGACAGGGGGCTACGAGCAGTACTTC. Encoded protein: CASRAGTGGYEQYF.

The J gene is TRBJ2-3, the V gene TRBV10-3, with D possibly matching TRBD2 (7 bases). Germline CDR1 reads ENHRY; CDR2 reads SYGVKD. Trimming cost V 7 bases and J 5 bases, with 19 bases left between them. CDR3 length: 15 amino acids. CDR3 DNA sequence: TGTGCCATCACTGGGGGCCCGGGGGGCAGAGATACGCAGTATTTT. It specifies CAITGGPGGRDTQYF.

The chain is built from TRBV28 and TRBJ2-7; 7 positions agree with TRBD1. From germline, CDR1 is MDHEN and CDR2 SYDVKM. The CDR3 sequence is 15 residues long. V lost 6 bases, J lost 4 bases, and 12 bases stayed unmatched. The CDR3 DNA is TGTGCCAGCAGGAGAGACCGGGACAGTAATTACGAGCAGTACTTC. Its translation: CASRRDRDSNYEQYF. Based on the CDR3 plus reference TRBV28 and TRBJ2-7, the full variable domain is DVKVTQSSRYLVKRTGEKVFLECVQDMDHENMFWYRQDPGLGLRLIYFSYDVKMKEKGDIPEGYSVSREKKERFSLILESASTNQTSMYLCASRRDRDSNYEQYFGPGTRLTVT.

This clone was observed a single time. Here the CDR3 reads CASSQVAGEAFF. CDR3 coding DNA: TGTGCCAGCAGCCAGGTAGCGGGTGAAGCTTTCTTT. V gene TRBV3-1 (or the pseudogene TRBV3-2) combines with J gene TRBJ1-1; D uncertain. Between the trimmed V and J ends, which lost 3 bases and 7 bases, there was a span of 9 bases. Germline V lookup: CDR1 LGHDT, CDR2 YNNKEL (reference sequence). The CDR3 consists of 12 residues.

The J gene is TRBJ1-5, the V gene TRBV7-2; weak D call: TRBD1 (6 bases). Germline assignment: CDR1 SGHTA and CDR2 FQGNSA. V was trimmed by 4 bases and J by 2 bases, leaving 6 bases between them. There are 13 residues in the CDR3. The CDR3, as DNA: TGTGCCAGCAGCTACAGGGGCAATCAGCCCCAGCATTTT. It codes for CASSYRGNQPQHF.

The chain uses TRBV6-5 and TRBJ2-3; maybe TRBD1 (6 bases). The germline V gene encodes CDR1 MNHEY and CDR2 SVGAGI. V was trimmed by 6 bases and J by 2 bases, leaving 15 bases between them. The CDR3 runs 15 residues. The CDR3 protein is CASRSRGQTTDTQYF. The CDR3 DNA is TGTGCCAGCAGATCCAGGGGCCAAACCACAGATACGCAGTATTTT.

The V and J genes are TRBV4-2 and TRBJ2-7, with 12 bases aligning to TRBD2. Germline CDR1 and CDR2: LGHNA and YNFKEQ. V lost 1 base to trimming and J lost 2 bases; unmatched junction nucleotides: 6. The CDR3 is 17 residues long. The CDR3 protein is CASSQGTSGTPAYEQYF. In nucleotides, the CDR3 is TGTGCCAGCAGCCAAGGGACTAGCGGGACCCCGGCCTACGAGCAGTACTTC.

This clone was observed once. V usage is TRBV6-5 and J usage is TRBJ1-2; D perhaps matches TRBD1 (5 bases). This CDR3 contains 14 residues. Germline V gene lookup returns CDR1 MNHEY and CDR2 SVGAGI. V lost 8 bases and J 8 bases, leaving 21 bases between the germline ends. Here the CDR3 DNA reads TGTGCCAGCCGACGCCCCGGGACTCGTTACGGCTACACCTTC. Protein sequence: CASRRPGTRYGYTF.

The chain has TRBV27 and TRBJ2-5; no clear D. The CDR3 contains 13 residues. V lost 2 bases to trimming and J lost 5 bases, with 9 bases between them. Germline V gene lookup returns CDR1 MNHEY and CDR2 SMNVEV (reference sequence). The CDR3 sequence: CASSLGPRETQYF. In DNA form, the CDR3 reads TGTGCCAGCAGTTTAGGGCCCCGGGAGACCCAGTACTTC.

The CDR3 reads CASSLAGRGVTSVPSTDTQYF. The CDR3 bases are TGCGCCAGCAGCTTGGCAGGCCGGGGCGTGACTAGCGTACCTAGCACAGATACGCAGTATTTT. The chain joins TRBV5-1 to TRBJ2-3; 8 bases map to TRBD2. V shed 0 bases, J shed 0 bases, and the junction held 18 bases outside the gene matches. Germline values: CDR1 SGHRS, CDR2 YFSETQ. This CDR3 spans 21 amino acids.

The J gene is TRBJ2-3, the V gene TRBV18; 10 bases are shared with TRBD1. The V gene's germline CDR1 is KGHSH and CDR2 LQKENI. CDR3 length: 15 residues. The junction had 4 bases not matched to a gene; V was cut back by 5 bases and J by 2 bases. The CDR3 DNA follows: TGTGCCAGCTCAGGGACAGGGGCTATCACAGATACGCAGTATTTT. It is translated as CASSGTGAITDTQYF.

The V gene is TRBV2, the J gene TRBJ1-5, with a weak D call TRBD1 (5 bases). V dropped 6 bases and J dropped 3 bases, with 15 bases sitting between them. CDR3 length equals 15 residues. Per germline, CDR1 SNHLY and CDR2 FYNNEI. CDR3 protein: CASRPVGGTNQPQHF. CDR3 nucleotides: TGTGCCAGCAGACCCGTGGGGGGGACCAATCAGCCCCAGCATTTT. The variable domain in full, completed from reference TRBV2 and TRBJ1-5, reads EPEVTQTPSHQVTQMGQEVILRCVPISNHLYFYWYRQILGQKVEFLVSFYNNEISEKSEIFDDQFSVERPDGSNFTLKIRSTKLEDSAMYFCASRPVGGTNQPQHFGDGTRLSIL.

The chain links TRBV19 to TRBJ1-6, with 7 bases fitting TRBD1. Looked up from germline, CDR1 is LNHDA and CDR2 is SQIVND (reference sequence). V lost 4 bases and J lost 6; bases outside the gene matches: 9. The CDR3 is 16 amino acids. DNA of the CDR3: TGTGCCAGTAGTAAAGAACAGGGGAGAGGTAATTCACCCCTCCACTTT. It codes for CASSKEQGRGNSPLHF.

V is TRBV2 and J is TRBJ2-7, with TRBD1 as a possible D gene (5 bases). The V end lost 6 bases, the J end lost 1 base, and 7 bases lay between the germline ends. Germline values: CDR1 SNHLY, CDR2 FYNNEI. The CDR3 is made up of 12 amino acids. CDR3 region: CASRRTSYEQYF. CDR3 sequence (DNA): TGTGCCAGCAGAAGGACATCCTACGAGCAGTACTTC.

DNA for the CDR3: TGTGCCAGCAGGGACTCCAACTATGGCTACACCTTC. Residues: CASRDSNYGYTF. This chain joins TRBV27 and TRBJ1-2; D not resolved. The germline V and J ends were trimmed by 6 bases and 2 bases, with 7 bases remaining between them. The CDR3 covers 12 residues. Germline assignment: CDR1 MNHEY and CDR2 SMNVEV (reference sequence).

The chain joins TRBV7-9 to TRBJ2-3, with 8 bases aligning to TRBD1. V lost 3 bases to trimming and J lost 2 bases; unmatched junction nucleotides: 4. Germline CDR1 is SEHNR and CDR2 is FQNEAQ (reference sequence). The length of the CDR3 is 15 residues. The DNA of the CDR3 is TGTGCCAGCAGCTTGACAGGGGAGGACACAGATACGCAGTATTTT. Translating gives CASSLTGEDTDTQYF.

The V call is TRBV10-2, the J call TRBJ2-7; tentative D call: TRBD1 (5 bases). V was cut by 8 bases and J by 1 base, with 15 bases left in between. CDR1 is WSHSY, CDR2 SAAADI, per germline. CDR3 size: 14 residues. The DNA for the CDR3 is TGCGCCAGCTCTCTATATGGGGCATCCTACGAGCAGTACTTC. It encodes CASSLYGASYEQYF.

The chain recombines TRBV30 with TRBJ2-7; 9 nucleotides line up with TRBD2. CDR3 length equals 12 residues. Germline V gene lookup returns CDR1 GTSNPN and CDR2 SVGIG (reference sequence). CDR3 sequence: CAVTSGDYEQYF. In nucleotides, the CDR3 is TGTGCTGTGACTAGCGGAGACTACGAGCAGTACTTC.

This clone occurred a few times. The chain joins TRBV29-1 to TRBJ2-7; TRBD1 is a possible D gene (6 bases). The CDR3 is 14 amino acids. Looked up from germline, CDR1 is SQVTM and CDR2 is ANQGSEA. Trimming pared 2 bases from V and 0 bases from J, leaving 11 bases between. The CDR3 sequence: CSVEQQGASYEQYF. The DNA for the CDR3 is TGCAGCGTTGAACAACAGGGTGCCTCCTACGAGCAGTACTTC.

This clone was seen once. The J gene is TRBJ2-5, the V gene TRBV2; 14 nucleotides align to TRBD2. The ends lost 5 bases at V and 3 bases at J; junction bases unmatched: 8. The CDR3 runs to 17 residues. Per germline, CDR1 SNHLY and CDR2 FYNNEI. The CDR3 sequence is CASSSGLAGGNEETQYF. The CDR3 bases are TGTGCCAGCAGTTCTGGACTAGCGGGAGGCAATGAAGAGACCCAGTACTTC.

This clone was found a few times. The CDR3 nucleotides are TGTGCCAGCAGTCTGGACAGCCTGCCGCATGCTTTCTTT. This sequence encodes CASSLDSLPHAFF. V is TRBV6-2 or TRBV6-3 and J is TRBJ1-1, with D perhaps matching TRBD1 (6 bases). V was trimmed by 5 bases and J by 11 bases, leaving 18 bases between them. This CDR3 has 13 amino acids. CDR1 MNHEY and CDR2 SVGEGT come from the germline V gene.

The table lists this clone with a few counts. This chain connects TRBV18 to TRBJ2-1; 11 positions agree with TRBD2. The J segment lost 7 bases and the V segment lost 8 bases, leaving 16 bases of the junction unmatched. The CDR3 runs 17 residues. The germline V gene has CDR1 KGHSH and CDR2 LQKENI. CDR3 bases: TGTGCCAGCATAGATAAGTCTCGGGGACTAGCGGAAAATGAGCAGTTCTTC. It is translated as CASIDKSRGLAENEQFF.

The genes are TRBV6-2 or TRBV6-3 and TRBJ2-3, with TRBD2 identical over 9 bases. V lost 2 bases to trimming and J lost 4 bases; unmatched junction nucleotides: 1. CDR1 and CDR2 (germline): MNHEY, SVGEGT. This CDR3 region has 14 residues. DNA for the CDR3: TGTGCCAGCAGTTACGGCGGGGGGGCAGATACGCAGTATTTT. It translates to CASSYGGGADTQYF.

The chain employs TRBV4-1 and TRBJ2-7; D ambiguous. V was cut by 0 bases and J by 0 bases, with 9 bases left in between. CDR3 length: 15 amino acids. From germline, CDR1 is MGHRA and CDR2 YSYEKL. The CDR3 DNA follows: TGCGCCAGCAGCCAAGAATCTGTGAGCTCCTACGAGCAGTACTTC. Protein sequence: CASSQESVSSYEQYF.

The chain couples TRBV5-6 to TRBJ1-4; D unclear. Germline lookup yields CDR1 SGHDT and CDR2 YYEEEE. V was cut by 4 bases and J by 8 bases, with 12 bases left in between. This CDR3 spans 13 amino acids. Here the CDR3 DNA reads TGTGCCAGCAGCCCAAGTGGTGGCGAAAAACTGTTTTTT. Amino acid sequence: CASSPSGGEKLFF.

The rearrangement uses TRBV4-1 and TRBJ1-2, with 8 positions matching TRBD1. The CDR3 contains 15 residues. V was clipped by 0 bases and J by 7 bases; unmatched bases: 7. Germline V gene lookup returns CDR1 MGHRA and CDR2 YSYEKL. The CDR3 DNA follows: TGCGCCAGCAGCCAAGATCTCGGACAGGGCCTTGGCTACACCTTC. Amino acid sequence: CASSQDLGQGLGYTF.

The J gene is TRBJ2-7, the V gene TRBV3-1 (or the pseudogene TRBV3-2); 12 bases fit TRBD2. The CDR3 covers 18 residues. V dropped 3 bases and J dropped 4; count of bases not matched to a gene: 13. CDR1 LGHDT and CDR2 YNNKEL come from the germline V gene (reference sequence). The CDR3 DNA reads as TGTGCCAGCAGCCACCGGACTAGCGGGACCCTCGGGGCTTACGAGCAGTACTTC. This sequence encodes CASSHRTSGTLGAYEQYF.

V and J are TRBV27 and TRBJ2-7; 11 bases match TRBD2. The germline V gene encodes CDR1 MNHEY and CDR2 SMNVEV (reference sequence). Trimming at V came to 4 bases and at J to 6 bases, leaving 2 bases not matched to a gene. This CDR3 comprises 13 residues. The CDR3 loop is CASSYSGRVEQYF. The CDR3 coding sequence is TGTGCCAGCAGTTATAGCGGGAGGGTCGAGCAGTACTTC.

This clone was observed a single time. The chain combines TRBV30 with TRBJ2-7, with 9 bases fitting TRBD1. The J segment lost 2 bases and the V segment lost 3 bases, leaving 8 bases of the junction unmatched. CDR1 and CDR2 (germline): GTSNPN, SVGIG (reference sequence). The CDR3 consists of 15 residues. The CDR3 region has the DNA TGTGCCTGGAGGGGAGGGACAGGGAATCCCTACGAGCAGTACTTC. Translation gives CAWRGGTGNPYEQYF.

This clone was seen a few times. This sequence joins TRBV9 and TRBJ2-1, with a weak D call TRBD2 (6 bases). Per the germline V gene, CDR1 is SGDLS and CDR2 is YYNGEE. V was pared by 4 bases and J by 13 bases, with 18 bases between. The CDR3 is 13 residues long. DNA for the CDR3: TGTGCCAGCAGCCCCGCCCGCGGGACCCTCCAGTTCTTC. Translated, it gives CASSPARGTLQFF.